Sequencing of this T cell receptor beta chain was carried out in a study of CD8 T cells in Susac syndrome (dated by TCRdb to the late 2010s). Broadly, across the study: Whether CD8+ T cell activation and differentiation in Susac syndrome was antigen driven was tested using repertoire sequencing. Points the paper makes about the study in general: The study acknowledged that relatively few individuals were included in the TCR sequencing and HLA analysis.

Peripheral blood CD8+ and CD4+ T cells from healthy donors, Susac syndrome patients and multiple sclerosis patients were profiled by high-throughput TCR beta sequencing. Healthy donors were included as age- and sex-matched controls. CD8+ TEMRA cells were enriched by FACS, while bulk CD8+ and CD4+ T cells were purified by magnetic negative isolation. Blood was drawn into EDTA tubes, processed within 24 hours, and PBMCs were isolated by density gradient centrifugation. PBMCs intended for TCR sequencing were cryopreserved in liquid nitrogen and were subsequently thawed in a 37 degrees C water bath. The sorted or isolated CD4+, CD8+ and CD8+ TEMRA cells reached a purity of at least 90%. Ends trimmed: V by 5 bases, J by 3 bases; bases unmatched to a gene: 1. According to the germline V gene, CDR1 reads SGHAT and CDR2 reads FQNNGV. The CDR3 measures 12 amino acids from cysteine to phenylalanine. Kept here is only the CDR3 DNA, which spans 36 bases and is read in frame from base 1.

Comment on this clonotype: Its antigen is not yet known. Per-nucleotide qualities are absent, and no much larger clonotype sits a single base away.

RNA was extracted using the RNeasy kit, and roughly 0.5 to 1 ug of the RNA was reverse transcribed with random hexamers. TCR beta CDR3 regions were amplified with the immunoSEQ multiplex PCR assay covering 54 Vbeta and 13 Jbeta segments. PCR amplification bias was corrected by using a synthetic template baseline for primer optimization and computational correction. The original pipeline was this. Reads were annotated to V, D and J genes according to IMGT and were analyzed with immunoSEQ Analyzer, with only productive sequences retained. Clonality was computed as one minus Shannon entropy normalized by log2 of the number of productive unique sequences. Public and private clones were assessed among the 100 most prevalent clones of each patient and control. Susac-specific clones were defined as absent from healthy and MS cohorts, 850 to 1,300 published viral clones and other ImmuneACCESS disease sequences. Clones were called with MiXCR by TCRdb after fastp trimmed the public reads at Q25, and only in-frame beta chains were retained. Identical CDR3 proteins give one entry, which carries the most common genes and DNA. V and J calls and clone size were set by TCRdb, not the authors. This sample comprises approximately 150,000 distinct CDR3 sequences, around 95% of them detected only once. Around 0.13% of the sample belongs to the ten largest clones.

The sequence is built from TRBV11-2 and TRBJ2-7; TRBD1 matches 7 bases in the middle. This TCR derives from a human donor in good health. Sequences were obtained from CD4+ T cells from PBMCs. The DNA sequence is as follows: TGTGCCAGCAGCCGACAGGGCTACGAGCAGTACTTC. Its translation reads: CASSRQGYEQYF.